A single sample gave rise to the 32 T cell receptor beta chains below, sequenced in a study of OX40 agonist ivuxolimab in advanced cancers. Produced via immunoSEQ multiplex PCR; TCRdb's table is partial and in-frame only. This repertoire shows 65,000 to 85,000 clones, 70% to 90% found once; its top ten account for just over 2.5%. Sequencing was performed on CD4+ or CD8+ T cells sorted from blood, taken in a trial of the OX40 agonist ivuxolimab. These receptors originate from an adult with an advanced solid tumor such as melanoma, head and neck, liver or kidney cancer.

V usage is TRBV7-2 and J usage is TRBJ2-3; D uncertain. CDR1 and CDR2 from the germline V gene are SGHTA and FQGNSA. The CDR3 totals 14 residues. V lost 3 bases and J 0 bases, leaving 7 bases between the germline ends. For the CDR3, the DNA is TGTGCCAGCAGCTTCGACACTAGCACAGATACGCAGTATTTT. It encodes CASSFDTSTDTQYF.

The chain combines TRBV18 with TRBJ2-7, with a possible D match to TRBD2 (6 bases). There are 14 residues in the CDR3. CDR1 and CDR2 (germline): KGHSH, LQKENI. V was cut by 4 bases and J by 12 bases, with 22 bases left in between. The CDR3 nucleotides read TGTGCCAGCTCACTAGACGGACGGGGGTTGAAGCTGTACTTC. Encoded protein: CASSLDGRGLKLYF.

V is TRBV7-6 and J is TRBJ2-1; no firm D call. Trimming removed 1 base from V and 8 bases from J, with 15 bases in between. CDR3 size: 15 residues. CDR1 SGHVS and CDR2 FNYEAQ come from the germline V gene. CDR3 amino acids: CASSLVSYGGDEQFF. The CDR3 DNA sequence: TGTGCCAGCAGCTTAGTTAGTTATGGTGGAGATGAGCAGTTCTTC.

In DNA, the CDR3 is TGTGCCTGGGGGCGGGCGGCCAAAAACATTCAGTACTTC. Its protein product is CAWGRAAKNIQYF. The gene calls are TRBV30 and TRBJ2-4; a possible D gene is TRBD2 (5 bases). The CDR3 has 13 amino acids. The germline gives CDR1 GTSNPN, CDR2 SVGIG (reference sequence). Trimming left V 5 bases short and J 1 base short, with 9 bases between. The entire variable domain, with the rest obtained from reference TRBV30 and TRBJ2-4, is as follows: SQTIHQWPATLVQPVGSPLSLECTVEGTSNPNLYWYRQAAGRGLQLLFYSVGIGQISSEVPQNLSASRPQDRQFILSSKKLLLSDSGFYLCAWGRAAKNIQYFGAGTRLSVL.

The chain combines TRBV10-2 with TRBJ1-2; D is undetermined. There are 13 residues in the CDR3. Germline assignment: CDR1 WSHSY and CDR2 SAAADI. Trimming pared 6 bases from V and 0 bases from J, leaving 8 bases between. For the CDR3, the DNA is TGCGCCAGCAGCGTTGGAGCTAACTATGGCTACACCTTC. It yields the protein CASSVGANYGYTF.

The chain uses TRBV27 and TRBJ2-3, with D perhaps TRBD1 or TRBD2 (5 bases each). Germline CDR1 reads MNHEY; CDR2 reads SMNVEV (reference sequence). The length of the CDR3 is 14 residues. Trimming removed 6 bases from V and 1 base from J, with 11 bases in between. Written as DNA, the CDR3 is TGTGCCAGCAGGTCCTCGGGGCGCACAGATACGCAGTATTTT. Its translation is CASRSSGRTDTQYF.

V is TRBV4-1 and J is TRBJ1-1; TRBD1 aligns across 11 bases. The germline V gene has CDR1 MGHRA and CDR2 YSYEKL. The CDR3 is made up of 17 amino acids. V lost 4 bases and J lost 4; bases outside the gene matches: 11. In nucleotides, the CDR3 is TGCGCCAGCAGCCCCCGTGTCCCGGGACAGGGGGTCACTGAAGCTTTCTTT. Its translation is CASSPRVPGQGVTEAFF.

The chain has TRBV28 and TRBJ1-5; 8 bases align to TRBD1. With V trimmed by 6 bases and J by 7 bases, 5 bases remained unmatched. Per germline, CDR1 MDHEN and CDR2 SYDVKM. The CDR3 loop spans 13 amino acids. CDR3 sequence: CASRRQGRQPQHF. The DNA of the CDR3 is TGTGCCAGCAGGCGACAGGGGAGGCAGCCCCAGCATTTT.

This clone has a handful of counts. The rearrangement joins TRBV7-9 to TRBJ1-2; TRBD1 matches at 7 bases. The germline V gene has CDR1 SEHNR and CDR2 FQNEAQ (reference sequence). The CDR3 spans 14 residues. Trimming at V came to 3 bases and at J to 6 bases, leaving 7 bases not matched to a gene. CDR3 nucleotides: TGTGCCAGCAGCTTTTCTAACAGGGGTGATGGCTACACCTTC. Its protein is CASSFSNRGDGYTF.

The genes are TRBV19 and TRBJ1-1, with D hard to call. There are 16 residues in the CDR3. Germline V gene lookup returns CDR1 LNHDA and CDR2 SQIVND (reference sequence). Trimming shortened V by 5 bases and J by 0 bases, and 16 bases separated the two germline ends. The CDR3 nucleotides are TGTGCCAGTAGTCCCCGAGCGATAGGGATGAACACTGAAGCTTTCTTT. Its translation is CASSPRAIGMNTEAFF.

In DNA, the CDR3 is TGTGCCAGCAGCCTAGGAGGCGCGGAGGAAAAACTGTTTTTT. Its protein is CASSLGGAEEKLFF. The J gene is TRBJ1-4, the V gene TRBV6-5; D not certain. The CDR3 covers 14 residues. V gave up 6 bases and J gave up 8 bases, with 16 bases separating them. Germline CDR1 is MNHEY and CDR2 is SVGAGI.

The J gene is TRBJ1-5, the V gene TRBV10-3; TRBD1 is a possible D gene (6 bases). The CDR3 is made up of 14 amino acids. Trimming stripped 0 bases from V and 5 bases from J, with 8 bases between. Germline values: CDR1 ENHRY, CDR2 SYGVKD. The chain's CDR3 is CAISESRGDQPQHF. CDR3 in DNA: TGTGCCATCAGTGAGTCAAGGGGGGATCAGCCCCAGCATTTT.

The chain links TRBV25-1 to TRBJ2-5, with TRBD1 as a possible D gene (5 bases). This CDR3 contains 14 residues. Trimming removed 1 base at V and 2 bases at J, with 8 bases between. CDR1 is MGHDK and CDR2 is SYGVNS in the germline V gene. The CDR3: CASSELTVQETQYF. The CDR3 region has the DNA TGTGCCAGCAGTGAATTGACAGTACAAGAGACCCAGTACTTC.

V is TRBV5-8 and J is TRBJ1-2; D unresolved. Germline values: CDR1 SGHTS, CDR2 YDEGEE. The CDR3 sequence is 13 residues long. V was pared by 1 base and J by 4 bases, with 8 bases between. The CDR3: CASSLQDGYGYTF. DNA of the CDR3: TGTGCCAGCAGCTTGCAGGACGGCTATGGCTACACCTTC.

This chain uses TRBV18 with TRBJ1-5, with 7 positions matching TRBD1. Germline CDR1 KGHSH, CDR2 LQKENI. With 3 bases clipped from V and 0 bases from J, the junction kept 5 bases outside the gene matches. The CDR3 contains 16 residues. CDR3 sequence reads: CASSPYRGHSNQPQHF. CDR3 DNA: TGTGCCAGCTCACCTTACAGGGGCCATAGCAATCAGCCCCAGCATTTT.

V and J are TRBV5-1 and TRBJ1-2; no clear D. The CDR3 is made up of 14 amino acids. Germline CDR1 is SGHRS and CDR2 is YFSETQ. Trimming removed 1 base at V and 4 bases at J, with 11 bases between. CDR3 residues: CASSLLAPFYGYTF. CDR3 bases: TGCGCCAGCAGCTTGCTAGCCCCATTCTATGGCTACACCTTC.

The chain carries TRBV25-1 and TRBJ2-5, with D maybe TRBD2 (5 bases). V was shortened by 1 base and J by 2 bases, with 20 bases between the two germline ends. Germline V lookup: CDR1 MGHDK, CDR2 SYGVNS. The CDR3 consists of 18 residues. CDR3 nucleotide sequence: TGTGCCAGCAGTGAATTGGGAGTAGGAAGCGGTCGACAAGAGACCCAGTACTTC. Its translation is CASSELGVGSGRQETQYF.

This chain uses TRBV30 with TRBJ2-7; TRBD1 matches 7 bases. The germline gives CDR1 GTSNPN, CDR2 SVGIG (reference sequence). The CDR3 length is 11 residues. Trimming cost V 3 bases and J 6 bases; bases outside gene matches: 2. The CDR3 nucleotides read TGTGCCTGGAGGACAGGGATCGAGCAGTACTTC. Protein sequence: CAWRTGIEQYF.

The chain links TRBV11-2 to TRBJ2-1; 7 nucleotides line up with TRBD1. The CDR3 sequence is 14 residues long. The junction had 7 bases not matched to a gene; V was cut back by 3 bases and J by 8 bases. Germline assignment: CDR1 SGHAT and CDR2 FQNNGV. The CDR3 bases are TGTGCCAGCAGCTTCGGACAGGTGTGGGATGAGCAGTTCTTC. Translated: CASSFGQVWDEQFF. The variable domain in full, with the rest retrieved from reference TRBV11-2 and TRBJ2-1, is EAGVAQSPRYKIIEKRQSVAFWCNPISGHATLYWYQQILGQGPKLLIQFQNNGVVDDSQLPKDRFSAERLKGVDSTLKIQPAKLEDSAVYLCASSFGQVWDEQFFGPGTRLTVL.

The chain links TRBV7-9 to TRBJ2-7, with unresolved D. The V gene's germline CDR1 is SEHNR and CDR2 FQNEAQ (reference sequence). The ends were cut back, 5 bases at V and 2 bases at J, with 13 bases in the middle. The CDR3 length is 14 residues. CDR3 in amino acids: CASSGRALAYEQYF. The CDR3 DNA reads as TGTGCCAGCAGCGGGCGTGCCTTAGCCTACGAGCAGTACTTC. The full variable domain, rest sourced from reference TRBV7-9 and TRBJ2-7, is DTGVSQNPRHKITKRGQNVTFRCDPISEHNRLYWYRQTLGQGPEFLTYFQNEAQLEKSRLLSDRFSAERPKGSFSTLEIQRTEQGDSAMYLCASSGRALAYEQYFGPGTRLTVT.

The chain employs TRBV19 and TRBJ2-4; 9 bases align to TRBD1. The length of the CDR3 is 15 residues. Per the germline V gene, CDR1 is LNHDA and CDR2 is SQIVND (reference sequence). V shed 7 bases, J shed 3 bases, and the junction held 7 bases outside the gene matches. This CDR3 is CASTGTGLSKNIQYF. In DNA form, the CDR3 reads TGTGCCAGTACCGGGACAGGGCTTAGCAAAAACATTCAGTACTTC.

The CDR3 DNA sequence: TGTGCCAGTAGCTGGGGGGGCAGAGCTTCTGGAAACACCATATATTTT. It is translated as CASSWGGRASGNTIYF. The J gene is TRBJ1-3, the V gene TRBV19, with D possibly TRBD1 on 6 matching bases. Germline CDR1 and CDR2: LNHDA and SQIVND (reference sequence). The V end was cut by 6 bases, the J end by 1 base, with 16 bases between. The CDR3 has 16 amino acids.

This chain connects TRBV7-2 to TRBJ1-2; D gene uncertain. The germline V gene encodes CDR1 SGHTA and CDR2 FQGNSA. The CDR3 length is 15 residues. The V gene lost 1 base and the J gene lost 0 bases, with 9 bases spanning the gap. The chain's CDR3 is CASSLVSSSNYGYTF. CDR3 nucleotide sequence: TGTGCCAGCAGCTTAGTCTCCAGCTCTAACTATGGCTACACCTTC.

The V gene is TRBV2, the J gene TRBJ2-2, with D possibly TRBD1 on 5 matching bases. This CDR3 is built from 12 residues. With 9 bases removed from V and 3 bases from J, the gap between germline ends came to 8 bases. Germline CDR1 and CDR2: SNHLY and FYNNEI. CDR3 amino acids: CASTRDTGELFF. The CDR3 DNA sequence: TGTGCCAGTACCAGGGACACCGGGGAGCTGTTTTTT.

This clone has only one observation. The chain links TRBV15 to TRBJ2-5; tentatively, D is TRBD2 (6 bases). Germline CDR1 reads LNHNV; CDR2 reads YYDKDF (reference sequence). The CDR3 sequence is 15 residues long. V was clipped by 0 bases and J by 6 bases, with 14 bases between them. The CDR3 sequence: CATSRDVAGLQTQYF. Here the CDR3 DNA reads TGTGCCACCAGCAGAGATGTGGCGGGGCTCCAGACCCAGTACTTC. The full variable domain, with the rest looked up from reference TRBV15 and TRBJ2-5, is DAMVIQNPRYQVTQFGKPVTLSCSQTLNHNVMYWYQQKSSQAPKLLFHYYDKDFNNEADTPDNFQSRRPNTSFCFLDIRSPGLGDTAMYLCATSRDVAGLQTQYFGPGTRLLVL.

The chain has TRBV10-1 and TRBJ1-2, with D maybe TRBD1 (6 bases). Germline CDR1 and CDR2: WNHNN and SYGVQD (reference sequence). V was shortened by 5 bases and J by 5 bases, with 18 bases between the two germline ends. The CDR3 is 15 amino acids. CDR3 DNA: TGCGCCAGCAGTCCCATACAGGGTCCCCCTTATGGCTACACCTTC. Protein product: CASSPIQGPPYGYTF.

The genes are TRBV7-9 and TRBJ2-6; the D is unclear. CDR1 and CDR2 from the germline V gene are SEHNR and FQNEAQ (reference sequence). V was cut by 10 bases and J by 0 bases, with 7 bases left in between. This CDR3 region has 13 residues. In DNA, the CDR3 is TGTGCCACCTCCCGCTCTGGGGCCAACGTCCTGACTTTC. This translates into CATSRSGANVLTF.

This sequence joins TRBV5-8 and TRBJ2-7, with D perhaps matching TRBD2 (6 bases). With 0 bases removed from V and 1 base from J, the gap between germline ends came to 8 bases. Germline CDR1 reads SGHTS; CDR2 reads YDEGEE. This CDR3 is 14 amino acids long. The CDR3 coding sequence is TGTGCCAGCAGCTTGGCCGCGGGATCCTACGAGCAGTACGTC. Its translation: CASSLAAGSYEQYV.

The rearrangement uses TRBV4-1 and TRBJ2-7; the match to TRBD2 covers 13 bases. The length of the CDR3 is 19 residues. Germline V gives CDR1 MGHRA, CDR2 YSYEKL. With V trimmed by 5 bases and J by 0 bases, 13 bases remained unmatched. The CDR3 spells CASSTKPGTSGASSYEQYF. Here the CDR3 DNA reads TGCGCCAGCAGCACGAAGCCCGGGACTAGCGGGGCGAGCTCCTACGAGCAGTACTTC.

CDR3 region: CASSFGGGSDTQYF. The CDR3 bases are TGTGCCAGCAGCTTCGGCGGGGGGTCAGATACGCAGTATTTT. The V gene is TRBV7-2, the J gene TRBJ2-3; 8 nucleotides agree with TRBD2. The CDR3 spans 14 residues. V lost 3 bases and J lost 4; bases outside the gene matches: 3. Germline lookup yields CDR1 SGHTA and CDR2 FQGNSA.

The V call is TRBV28, the J call TRBJ1-6; 7 bases line up with TRBD1. In germline, CDR1 is MDHEN, CDR2 SYDVKM. With V trimmed by 6 bases and J by 4 bases, 6 bases remained unmatched. The CDR3 has 15 residues. CDR3 nucleotide sequence: TGTGCCAGCAGCTATGACAGGGCGTATAATTCACCCCTCCACTTT. This translates into CASSYDRAYNSPLHF.

This chain connects TRBV6-1 to TRBJ1-6, with D unclear. This CDR3 is 16 amino acids long. Germline lookup yields CDR1 MNHNS and CDR2 SASEGT. Trimming pared 0 bases from V and 0 bases from J, leaving 6 bases between. The CDR3 coding sequence is TGTGCCAGCAGTGAAGCAGAAATCTCCTATAATTCACCCCTCCACTTT. Amino acid sequence: CASSEAEISYNSPLHF.